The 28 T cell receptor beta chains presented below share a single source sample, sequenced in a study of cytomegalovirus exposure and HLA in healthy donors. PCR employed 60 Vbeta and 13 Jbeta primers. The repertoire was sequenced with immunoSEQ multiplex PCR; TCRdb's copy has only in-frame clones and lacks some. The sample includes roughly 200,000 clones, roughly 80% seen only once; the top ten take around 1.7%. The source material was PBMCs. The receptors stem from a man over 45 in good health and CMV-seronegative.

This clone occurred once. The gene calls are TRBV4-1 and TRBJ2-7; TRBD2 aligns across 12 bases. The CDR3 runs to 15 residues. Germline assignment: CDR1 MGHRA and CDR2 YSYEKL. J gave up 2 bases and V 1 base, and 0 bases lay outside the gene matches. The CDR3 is CASSQGLAGAYEQYF. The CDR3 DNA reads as TGCGCCAGCAGCCAAGGACTAGCGGGGGCCTACGAGCAGTACTTC.

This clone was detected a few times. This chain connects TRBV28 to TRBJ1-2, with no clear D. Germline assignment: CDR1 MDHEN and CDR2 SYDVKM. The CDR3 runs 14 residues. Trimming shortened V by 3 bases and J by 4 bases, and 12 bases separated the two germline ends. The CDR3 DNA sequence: TGTGCCAGCAGTTTCCCCCGCGGCGGCTATGGCTACACCTTC. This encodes CASSFPRGGYGYTF.

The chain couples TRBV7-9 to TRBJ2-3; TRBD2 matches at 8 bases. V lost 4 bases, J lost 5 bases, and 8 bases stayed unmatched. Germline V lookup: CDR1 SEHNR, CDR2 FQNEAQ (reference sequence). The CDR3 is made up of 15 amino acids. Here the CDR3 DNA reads TGTGCCAGCAGCTCCCGGGGGGGCGGGAGAGATACGCAGTATTTT. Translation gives CASSSRGGGRDTQYF.

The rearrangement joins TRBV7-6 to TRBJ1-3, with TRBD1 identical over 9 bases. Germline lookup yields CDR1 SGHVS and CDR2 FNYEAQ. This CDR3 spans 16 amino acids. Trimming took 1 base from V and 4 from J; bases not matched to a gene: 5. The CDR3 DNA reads TGTGCCAGCAGCTTAGGGACAGGGGAAAAGGGAAACACCATATATTTT. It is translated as CASSLGTGEKGNTIYF.

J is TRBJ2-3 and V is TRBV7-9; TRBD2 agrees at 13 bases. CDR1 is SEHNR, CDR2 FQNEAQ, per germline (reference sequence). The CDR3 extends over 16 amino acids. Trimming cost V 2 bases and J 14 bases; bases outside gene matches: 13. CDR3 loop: CASSLSGLAGVPQGYF. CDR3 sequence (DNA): TGTGCCAGCAGCTTAAGTGGACTAGCGGGAGTCCCGCAAGGGTATTTT.

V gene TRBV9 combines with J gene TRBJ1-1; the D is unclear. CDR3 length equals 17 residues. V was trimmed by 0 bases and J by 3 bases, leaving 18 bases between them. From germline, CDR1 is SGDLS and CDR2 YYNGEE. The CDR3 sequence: CASSVAPQAGWDTEAFF. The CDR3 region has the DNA TGTGCCAGCAGCGTAGCACCCCAGGCGGGTTGGGACACTGAAGCTTTCTTT.

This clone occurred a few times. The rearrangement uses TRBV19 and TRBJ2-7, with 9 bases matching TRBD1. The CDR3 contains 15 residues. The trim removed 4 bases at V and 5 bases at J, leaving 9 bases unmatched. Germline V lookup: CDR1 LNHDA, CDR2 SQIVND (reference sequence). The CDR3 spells CASSTGGTGRNEQYF. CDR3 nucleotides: TGTGCCAGTAGTACAGGTGGGACAGGGCGCAACGAGCAGTACTTC.

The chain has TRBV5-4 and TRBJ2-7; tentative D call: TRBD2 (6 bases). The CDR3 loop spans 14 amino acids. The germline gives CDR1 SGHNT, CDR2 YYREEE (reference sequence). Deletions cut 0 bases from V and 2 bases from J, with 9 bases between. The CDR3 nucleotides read TGTGCCAGCAGCTTGGGCGGGGTGGCCTACGAGCAGTACTTC. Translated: CASSLGGVAYEQYF.

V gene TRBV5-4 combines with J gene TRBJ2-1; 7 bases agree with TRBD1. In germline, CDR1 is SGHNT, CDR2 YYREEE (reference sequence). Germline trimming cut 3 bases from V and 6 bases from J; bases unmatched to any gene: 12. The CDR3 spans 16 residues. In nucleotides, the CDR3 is TGTGCCAGCAGCTGGGGGACAGTGCTAAGTCCCAATGAGCAGTTCTTC. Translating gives CASSWGTVLSPNEQFF.

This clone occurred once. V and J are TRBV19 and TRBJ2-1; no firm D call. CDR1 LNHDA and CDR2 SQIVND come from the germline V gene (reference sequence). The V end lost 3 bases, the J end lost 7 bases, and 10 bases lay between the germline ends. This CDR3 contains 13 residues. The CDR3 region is CASSMYSINEQFF. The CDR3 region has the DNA TGTGCCAGTAGTATGTATAGCATAAATGAGCAGTTCTTC.

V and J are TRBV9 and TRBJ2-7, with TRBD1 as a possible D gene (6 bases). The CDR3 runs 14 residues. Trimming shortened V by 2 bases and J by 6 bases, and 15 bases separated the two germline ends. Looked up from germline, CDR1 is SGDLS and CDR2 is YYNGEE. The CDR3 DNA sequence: TGTGCCAGCAGCGTTGGGGACACCGCTGGCGAGCAGTACTTC. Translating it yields CASSVGDTAGEQYF.

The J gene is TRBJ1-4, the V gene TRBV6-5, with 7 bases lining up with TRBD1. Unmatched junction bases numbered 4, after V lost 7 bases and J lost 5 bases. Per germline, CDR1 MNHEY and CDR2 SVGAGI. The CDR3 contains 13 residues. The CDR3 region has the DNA TGTGCCAGCAAGGCCAGGGGGAATGAAAAACTGTTTTTT. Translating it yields CASKARGNEKLFF.

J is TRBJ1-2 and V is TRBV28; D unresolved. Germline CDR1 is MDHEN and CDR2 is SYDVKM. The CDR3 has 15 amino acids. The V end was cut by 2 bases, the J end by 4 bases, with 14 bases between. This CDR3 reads CASSLTGDPTYGYTF. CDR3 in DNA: TGTGCCAGCAGTTTAACCGGGGATCCCACCTATGGCTACACCTTC.

As DNA, the CDR3 is TGCAGCTTCGAAGGGGGCACGAACACCGGGGAGCTGTTTTTT. Its protein is CSFEGGTNTGELFF. The chain links TRBV29-1 to TRBJ2-2; 7 bases are shared with TRBD1. The CDR3 is 14 amino acids. The germline V gene encodes CDR1 SQVTM and CDR2 ANQGSEA. J gave up 0 bases and V 8 bases, and 6 bases lay outside the gene matches.

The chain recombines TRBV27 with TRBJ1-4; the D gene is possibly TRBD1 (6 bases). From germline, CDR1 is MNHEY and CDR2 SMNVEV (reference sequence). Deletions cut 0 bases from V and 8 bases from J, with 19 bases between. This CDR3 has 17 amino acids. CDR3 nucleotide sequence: TGTGCCAGCAGTTTATCGGGTCGGCCAGGGGATTACGAAAAACTGTTTTTT. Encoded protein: CASSLSGRPGDYEKLFF.

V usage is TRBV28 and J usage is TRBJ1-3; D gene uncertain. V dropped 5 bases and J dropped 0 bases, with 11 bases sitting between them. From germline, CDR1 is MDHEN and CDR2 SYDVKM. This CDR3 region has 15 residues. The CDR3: CASSAQLSSGNTIYF. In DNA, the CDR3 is TGTGCCAGCAGTGCACAGTTAAGCTCTGGAAACACCATATATTTT.

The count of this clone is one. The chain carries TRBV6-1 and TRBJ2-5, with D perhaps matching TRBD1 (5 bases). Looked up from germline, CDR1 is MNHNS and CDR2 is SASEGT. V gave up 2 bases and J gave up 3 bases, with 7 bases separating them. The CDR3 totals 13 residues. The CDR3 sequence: CASSEQGKETQYF. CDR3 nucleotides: TGTGCCAGCAGTGAACAGGGTAAAGAGACCCAGTACTTC.

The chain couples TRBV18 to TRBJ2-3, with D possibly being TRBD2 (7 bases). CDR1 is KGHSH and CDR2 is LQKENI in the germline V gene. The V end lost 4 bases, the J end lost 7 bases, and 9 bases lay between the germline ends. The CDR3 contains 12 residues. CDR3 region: CASSQGGHTQYF. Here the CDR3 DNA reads TGTGCCAGCTCACAGGGGGGGCATACGCAGTATTTT.

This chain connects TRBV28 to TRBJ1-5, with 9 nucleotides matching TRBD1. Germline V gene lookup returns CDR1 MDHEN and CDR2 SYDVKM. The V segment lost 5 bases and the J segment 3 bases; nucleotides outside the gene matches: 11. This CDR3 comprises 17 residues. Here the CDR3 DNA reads TGTGCCAGCAGTGCTACCGGGACAGGGCTAATCAATCAGCCCCAGCATTTT. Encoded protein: CASSATGTGLINQPQHF.

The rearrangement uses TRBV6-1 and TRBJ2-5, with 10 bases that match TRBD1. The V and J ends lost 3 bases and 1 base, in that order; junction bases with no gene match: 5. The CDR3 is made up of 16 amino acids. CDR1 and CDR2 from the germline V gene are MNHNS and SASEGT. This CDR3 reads CASSDATGGIQETQYF. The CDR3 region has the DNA TGTGCCAGCAGTGACGCGACAGGGGGCATCCAAGAGACCCAGTACTTC.

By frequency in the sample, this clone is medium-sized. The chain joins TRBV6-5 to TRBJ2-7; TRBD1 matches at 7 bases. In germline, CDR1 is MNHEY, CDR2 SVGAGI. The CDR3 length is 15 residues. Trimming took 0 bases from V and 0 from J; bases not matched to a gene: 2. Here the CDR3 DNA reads TGTGCCAGCAGTTACTCGGGACAGAACTCCTACGAGCAGTACTTC. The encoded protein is CASSYSGQNSYEQYF.

The CDR3: CASSYSQRGGTYEQYF. The CDR3 DNA follows: TGTGCCAGCAGTTACTCGCAGCGGGGAGGCACCTACGAGCAGTACTTC. The chain recombines TRBV6-5 with TRBJ2-7, with 7 bases matching TRBD2. Germline CDR1 is MNHEY and CDR2 is SVGAGI. V trimming: 0 bases; J trimming: 2 bases; junction bases outside the gene matches: 7. The CDR3 sequence is 16 residues long.

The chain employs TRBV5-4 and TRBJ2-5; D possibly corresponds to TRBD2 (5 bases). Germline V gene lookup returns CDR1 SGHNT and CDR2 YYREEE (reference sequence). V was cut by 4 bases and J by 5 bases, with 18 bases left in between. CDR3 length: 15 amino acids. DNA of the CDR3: TGTGCCAGCAGCCCTCAAGGTGGGAGTGTGGAGACCCAGTACTTC. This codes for CASSPQGGSVETQYF.

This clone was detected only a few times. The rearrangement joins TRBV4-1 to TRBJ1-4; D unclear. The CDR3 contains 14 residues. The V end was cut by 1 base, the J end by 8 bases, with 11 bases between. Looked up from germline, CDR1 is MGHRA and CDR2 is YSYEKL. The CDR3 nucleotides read TGCGCCAGCAGCCAAGTGCGACTGCCAGAAAAACTGTTTTTT. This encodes CASSQVRLPEKLFF.

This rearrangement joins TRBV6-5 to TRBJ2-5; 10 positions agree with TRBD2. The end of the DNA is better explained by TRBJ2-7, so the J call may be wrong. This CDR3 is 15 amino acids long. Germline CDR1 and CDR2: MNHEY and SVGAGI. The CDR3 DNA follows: TGTGCCAGCAGTCATCCTAGCGGGAGTGACTACGAGCAGTACTTC. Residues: CASSHPSGSDYEQYF.

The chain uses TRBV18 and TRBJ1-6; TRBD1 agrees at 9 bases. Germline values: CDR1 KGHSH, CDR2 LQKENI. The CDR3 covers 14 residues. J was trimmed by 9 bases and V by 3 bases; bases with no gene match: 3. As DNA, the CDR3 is TGTGCCAGCTCACCGGACAGGGGCGGTTCACCCCTCCACTTT. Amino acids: CASSPDRGGSPLHF.

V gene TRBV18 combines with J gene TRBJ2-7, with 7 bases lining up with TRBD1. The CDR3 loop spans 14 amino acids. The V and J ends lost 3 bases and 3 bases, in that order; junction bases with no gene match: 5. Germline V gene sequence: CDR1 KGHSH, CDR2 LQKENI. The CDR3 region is CASSPGTALYEQYF. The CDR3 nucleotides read TGTGCCAGCTCACCCGGGACAGCACTCTACGAGCAGTACTTC. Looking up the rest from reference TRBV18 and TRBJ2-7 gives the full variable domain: NAGVMQNPRHLVRRRGQEARLRCSPMKGHSHVYWYRQLPEEGLKFMVYLQKENIIDESGMPKERFSAEFPKEGPSILRIQQVVRGDSAAYFCASSPGTALYEQYFGPGTRLTVT.

CDR3 sequence (DNA): TGTGCCAGCAGCTCAGACAGGGAGGTCTCCTACGAGCAGTACTTC. Translated, it gives CASSSDREVSYEQYF. V usage is TRBV7-6 and J usage is TRBJ2-7; possible D gene TRBD1, 7 bases. CDR3 length: 15 residues. Trimming took off 4 bases at V and 0 bases at J, with 13 bases between the two ends. Per germline, CDR1 SGHVS and CDR2 FNYEAQ.